What follows are 3 T cell receptor beta chains derived from one specimen sequenced in a study of T cells after yellow fever vaccination. MiXCR was run by TCRdb on the 5' RACE reads, yielding one entry per CDR3 protein. Here the sample spans some 600,000 distinct CDR3 sequences, over 9% being singletons. The material was PBMCs, obtained on the day of the yellow fever booster vaccination. The receptors come from a man younger than 40 who received the YFV17D yellow fever vaccine.

The chain couples TRBV5-4 to TRBJ1-6, with D perhaps TRBD1 (5 bases). Germline values: CDR1 SGHNT, CDR2 YYREEE (reference sequence). The ends were cut back, 1 base at V and 10 bases at J, with 12 bases in the middle. The CDR3 consists of 14 residues. The CDR3 DNA sequence: TGTGCCAGCAGCTTGCCGGGGGAGCACTCACCCCTCCACTTT. Residues: CASSLPGEHSPLHF. Full variable domain (outside the CDR3, taken from reference TRBV5-4 and TRBJ1-6): ETGVTQSPTHLIKTRGQQVTLRCSSQSGHNTVSWYQQALGQGPQFIFQYYREEENGRGNFPPRFSGLQFPNYSSELNVNALELDDSALYLCASSLPGEHSPLHFGNGTRLTVT.

The chain uses TRBV5-1 and TRBJ2-7; D remains ambiguous. V dropped 3 bases and J dropped 3 bases, with 13 bases sitting between them. CDR1 is SGHRS, CDR2 YFSETQ, per germline. CDR3 length equals 14 residues. This CDR3 reads CASSSAQLIYEQYF. DNA of the CDR3: TGCGCCAGCAGCTCTGCCCAACTTATCTACGAGCAGTACTTC.

The gene calls are TRBV10-1 and TRBJ1-4, with D possibly matching TRBD1 (5 bases). V was trimmed by 6 bases and J by 7 bases, leaving 12 bases between them. Germline CDR1 is WNHNN and CDR2 is SYGVQD (reference sequence). The CDR3 runs 13 residues. This CDR3 reads CASSPGLGEKLFF. CDR3 DNA sequence: TGCGCCAGCAGCCCGGGACTCGGTGAAAAACTGTTTTTT.